The 14 T cell receptor beta chains given below trace back to one sample, sequenced in a study of blood T cell repertoires in COVID-19. The assay was immunoSEQ multiplex PCR, and TCRdb's table has in-frame clones only and misses some. The table has about 180,000 clones, around 85% seen once; the top ten hold 9.8%. The sequencing sample was made of peripheral blood. All receptors come from a woman of 80 years or more with acute or convalescent COVID-19.

The rearrangement joins TRBV19 to TRBJ1-2; D might be TRBD1 (6 bases). The V gene's germline CDR1 is LNHDA and CDR2 SQIVND (reference sequence). The CDR3 loop spans 12 amino acids. V shed 5 bases and J shed 6 bases, with 10 bases lying between them. CDR3 bases: TGTGCCAGTAGTCTACAGGGAAATGGCTACACCTTC. Translating it yields CASSLQGNGYTF.

The chain recombines TRBV6-5 with TRBJ2-2; 8 bases align to TRBD2. V shed 0 bases and J 6 bases; nucleotides not matched to a gene: 6. The CDR3 is 16 amino acids. Germline V gene sequence: CDR1 MNHEY, CDR2 SVGAGI. DNA of the CDR3: TGTGCCAGCAGTTACTCCGGGGGGGGTCAGGCCGGGGAGCTGTTTTTT. Its protein product is CASSYSGGGQAGELFF.

This clone was seen just once. The chain employs TRBV4-1 and TRBJ2-2; a possible D gene is TRBD1 (6 bases). V lost 4 bases and J 6 bases, leaving 6 bases between the germline ends. Germline CDR1 MGHRA, CDR2 YSYEKL. The CDR3 extends over 12 amino acids. CDR3 protein: CASSRQAGELFF. The CDR3 DNA follows: TGCGCCAGCAGCCGACAGGCCGGGGAGCTGTTTTTT.

This clone was picked up one time. This chain connects TRBV5-6 to TRBJ1-1; D is unresolved. The CDR3 runs 13 residues. The V and J ends lost 4 bases and 1 base respectively, with 8 bases between them. Germline loops: CDR1 SGHDT, CDR2 YYEEEE. The CDR3 DNA follows: TGTGCCAGCAGCGTCACAGCGAACACTGAAGCTTTCTTT. The encoded protein is CASSVTANTEAFF.

The rearrangement uses TRBV19 and TRBJ2-3; tentatively, D is TRBD2 (7 bases). This CDR3 is 14 amino acids long. V lost 7 bases and J 8 bases, leaving 19 bases between the germline ends. Germline assignment: CDR1 LNHDA and CDR2 SQIVND (reference sequence). CDR3 coding DNA: TGTGCCAGTATGTTTCGGGGAGGGGGAGGTACGCAGTATTTT. It codes for CASMFRGGGGTQYF.

This rearrangement joins TRBV9 to TRBJ2-7; 7 bases are a match to TRBD2. CDR3 length equals 15 residues. J lost 1 base, V lost 4 bases, and 8 bases had no gene match. The germline CDR1 and CDR2 sequences are SGDLS and YYNGEE. CDR3 region: CASSPGLVGSYEQYF. The DNA of the CDR3 is TGTGCCAGCAGCCCAGGACTAGTTGGGTCCTACGAGCAGTACTTC.

This chain joins TRBV5-8 and TRBJ2-3; 7 bases map to TRBD2. Germline V CDR1 and CDR2: SGHTS, YDEGEE. This CDR3 spans 15 amino acids. Trimming removed 2 bases from V and 6 bases from J; junction bases left unmatched: 9. The DNA for the CDR3 is TGTGCCAGCAGCTTTGGAGGCGGGGGTAGGGATACGCAGTATTTT. It is translated as CASSFGGGGRDTQYF.

The rearrangement joins TRBV6-6 to TRBJ2-2, with 7 bases lining up with TRBD1. Germline lookup yields CDR1 MNHNY and CDR2 SVGAGI (reference sequence). J gave up 5 bases and V 6 bases, and 3 bases lay outside the gene matches. The CDR3 totals 13 residues. CDR3 sequence reads: CASSPGQTGELFF. The CDR3 region has the DNA TGTGCCAGCAGCCCGGGACAGACCGGGGAGCTGTTTTTT.

The chain is built from TRBV7-2 and TRBJ1-2; TRBD1 aligns across 8 bases. CDR1 is SGHTA and CDR2 is FQGNSA in the germline V gene. V dropped 4 bases and J dropped 6; count of bases not matched to a gene: 7. The CDR3 loop spans 14 amino acids. The CDR3, as DNA: TGTGCCAGCAGCTCCAGGGGGCGCCCCCATGGCTACACCTTC. This gives the protein CASSSRGRPHGYTF.

This clone was observed a handful of times. The V and J genes are TRBV4-1 and TRBJ1-2, with 8 bases lining up with TRBD1. Germline-derived CDR1 and CDR2 are MGHRA and YSYEKL. J lost 0 bases, V lost 8 bases, and 11 bases had no gene match. The CDR3 covers 16 residues. The CDR3 bases are TGCGCCAGCCGACCGACCGGGACAGGAGCTAACTATGGCTACACCTTC. The encoded protein is CASRPTGTGANYGYTF.

This sequence joins TRBV19 and TRBJ2-1; 8 bases fit TRBD2. The CDR3 sequence is 17 residues long. Trimming removed 3 bases from V and 5 bases from J; junction bases left unmatched: 12. CDR1 and CDR2 from the germline V gene are LNHDA and SQIVND (reference sequence). The CDR3 coding sequence is TGTGCCAGTAGTATTGTCCCGGCGAGCGGGAGTAACAATGAGCAGTTCTTC. Translated: CASSIVPASGSNNEQFF.

CDR3 residues: CASRSLAGVSNEQFF. CDR3 in DNA: TGCGCCAGCAGAAGTTTAGCGGGAGTAAGTAATGAGCAGTTCTTC. V is TRBV5-1 and J is TRBJ2-1; TRBD2 agrees at 9 bases. The V gene end was trimmed by 5 bases and the J gene end by 7 bases; junction bases not matched to a gene: 10. The CDR3 totals 15 residues. Looked up from germline, CDR1 is SGHRS and CDR2 is YFSETQ.

The sample holds one count of this clone. The rearrangement links TRBV6-5 to TRBJ2-7, with TRBD1 matching over 11 bases. The V gene's germline CDR1 is MNHEY and CDR2 SVGAGI. Trimming took 7 bases from V and 1 from J; bases not matched to a gene: 6. The CDR3 is made up of 15 amino acids. The CDR3, as DNA: TGTGCCAGCACCCCGGACAGGGGGCTTTCCTACGAGCAGTACTTC. As protein: CASTPDRGLSYEQYF.

This clone has just a few counts. The rearrangement links TRBV19 to TRBJ1-3; D unresolved. Trimming removed 6 bases at V and 2 bases at J, with 20 bases between. The CDR3 consists of 17 residues. CDR1 and CDR2 (germline): LNHDA, SQIVND (reference sequence). The CDR3 DNA is TGTGCCAGTAGGAACCGACCACAGCCGAATACTGGAAACACCATATATTTT. This gives the protein CASRNRPQPNTGNTIYF. Using reference TRBV19 and TRBJ1-3 for the parts outside the CDR3, the full variable domain is DGGITQSPKYLFRKEGQNVTLSCEQNLNHDAMYWYRQDPGQGLRLIYYSQIVNDFQKGDIAEGYSVSREKKESFPLTVTSAQKNPTAFYLCASRNRPQPNTGNTIYFGEGSWLTVV.